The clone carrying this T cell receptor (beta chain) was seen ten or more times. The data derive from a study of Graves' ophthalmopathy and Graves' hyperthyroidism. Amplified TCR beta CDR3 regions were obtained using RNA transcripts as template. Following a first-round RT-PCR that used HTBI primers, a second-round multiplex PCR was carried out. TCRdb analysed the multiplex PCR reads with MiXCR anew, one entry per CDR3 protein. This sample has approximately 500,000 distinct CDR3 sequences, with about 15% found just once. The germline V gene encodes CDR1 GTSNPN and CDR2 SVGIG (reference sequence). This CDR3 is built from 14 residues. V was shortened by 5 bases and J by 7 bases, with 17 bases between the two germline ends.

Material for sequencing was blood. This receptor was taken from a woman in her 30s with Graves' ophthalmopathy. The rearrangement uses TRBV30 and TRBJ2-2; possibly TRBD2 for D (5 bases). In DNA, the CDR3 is TGTGCCTGGGGAGGCTATTCTTGGAACGGGGAGCTGTTTTTT. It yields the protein CAWGGYSWNGELFF.